This passage covers 28 T cell receptor beta chains from one sample sequenced in a study of T cell responses to AZD1222 COVID-19 vaccine. Clones were sequenced by immunoSEQ multiplex PCR, and TCRdb holds only the in-frame ones, with some missing. The sample carries some 97,000 clones, around 87% recorded once. The starting material was peripheral blood, obtained on day 0 of MenACWY control vaccination. The source of these receptors is an adult in good health.

The V gene is TRBV28, the J gene TRBJ2-1; 10 nucleotides line up with TRBD2. Trimming at V came to 3 bases and at J to 1 base, leaving 6 bases not matched to a gene. CDR3 size: 17 residues. The V gene's germline CDR1 is MDHEN and CDR2 SYDVKM. In nucleotides, the CDR3 is TGTGCCAGCAGTTTGACTAGCGGGCTAGGGTCCTACAATGAGCAGTTCTTC. Encoded protein: CASSLTSGLGSYNEQFF.

The chain uses TRBV7-2 and TRBJ2-1, with D tentatively TRBD2 (5 bases). The CDR3 spans 15 residues. Per the germline V gene, CDR1 is SGHTA and CDR2 is FQGNSA. V lost 2 bases to trimming and J lost 10 bases, with 18 bases between them. DNA of the CDR3: TGTGCCAGCAGCTTATTCGGTCTAGCCCTAGACGAGCAGTTCTTC. This sequence encodes CASSLFGLALDEQFF.

This rearrangement joins TRBV10-3 to TRBJ2-3; D could derive from TRBD1 or TRBD2 (6 bases each). The CDR3 length is 13 residues. Between the trimmed V and J ends, which lost 5 bases and 3 bases, there was a span of 9 bases. CDR1 ENHRY and CDR2 SYGVKD come from the germline V gene. CDR3 DNA: TGTGCCATCAGTCAAGGGGGGACAGATACGCAGTATTTT. This encodes CAISQGGTDTQYF.

J is TRBJ2-1 and V is TRBV7-2, with no clear D. Trimming removed 5 bases from V and 8 bases from J, with 10 bases in between. The CDR3 runs to 12 residues. Germline V gives CDR1 SGHTA, CDR2 FQGNSA. The CDR3 sequence is CASSSYGYEQFF. The CDR3 DNA is TGTGCCAGCAGCAGCTACGGATATGAGCAGTTCTTC.

The genes are TRBV6-5 and TRBJ1-6, with a possible D match to TRBD1 (6 bases). The germline CDR1 and CDR2 sequences are MNHEY and SVGAGI. The CDR3 totals 14 residues. Trimming stripped 6 bases from V and 10 bases from J, with 16 bases between. The CDR3 nucleotides read TGTGCCAGCAGACTTGGGGGCAGAGGCTCACCCCTCCACTTT. It specifies CASRLGGRGSPLHF.

Details on this clone: Other DNA sequences of this sample code for an identical CDR3. The chain is built from TRBV5-1 and TRBJ1-3; D is ambiguous. V lost 4 bases to trimming and J lost 0 bases, with 8 bases between them. This CDR3 region has 14 residues. The germline V gene encodes CDR1 SGHRS and CDR2 YFSETQ. In DNA form, the CDR3 reads TGCGCCAGCAGCCCCGGGAGCTCTGGAAACACCATATATTTT. This codes for CASSPGSSGNTIYF.

The chain employs TRBV7-2 and TRBJ1-1; no reliable D call. V lost 1 base to trimming and J lost 3 bases, with 9 bases between them. The length of the CDR3 is 14 residues. Germline V CDR1 and CDR2: SGHTA, FQGNSA. The CDR3 DNA reads TGTGCCAGCAGCTTAGGGTATTGGGACACTGAAGCTTTCTTT. Its translation is CASSLGYWDTEAFF.

The V and J genes are TRBV11-2 and TRBJ2-1; 12 bases agree with TRBD2. The J segment lost 8 bases and the V segment lost 2 bases, leaving 1 base of the junction unmatched. The CDR3 is 14 amino acids. Germline lookup yields CDR1 SGHAT and CDR2 FQNNGV. The CDR3 reads CASSLRTSGDEQFF. The CDR3 nucleotides read TGTGCCAGCAGCTTAAGGACTAGCGGGGATGAGCAGTTCTTC.

V usage is TRBV10-3 and J usage is TRBJ2-1, with 7 bases lining up with TRBD1. The CDR3 is 16 residues long. Germline-derived CDR1 and CDR2 are ENHRY and SYGVKD. With 0 bases clipped from V and 3 bases from J, the junction kept 5 bases outside the gene matches. The CDR3 DNA reads TGTGCCATCAGTGAGTCGAAGGGGGCCAACTACAATGAGCAGTTCTTC. The encoded protein is CAISESKGANYNEQFF.

The chain recombines TRBV12-3 or TRBV12-4 with TRBJ1-2; no clear D. The CDR3 runs 13 residues. Deletions cut 10 bases from V and 2 bases from J, with 14 bases between. The DNA for the CDR3 is TGTGCCACCCGGGCGGGCTCCAACTATGGCTACACCTTC. Amino acids: CATRAGSNYGYTF.

The V gene is TRBV24-1, the J gene TRBJ1-2; 7 bases are shared with TRBD1. The CDR3 sequence is 15 residues long. CDR1 KGHDR and CDR2 SFDVKD come from the germline V gene. J was trimmed by 8 bases and V by 3 bases; bases with no gene match: 11. As DNA, the CDR3 is TGTGCCACCAGTGATCCCATCGACAGGGCGGGGGGCTACACCTTC. Protein sequence: CATSDPIDRAGGYTF.

This rearrangement joins TRBV23-1 to TRBJ1-6; possibly TRBD1 for D (5 bases). TRBV23-1 has ORF status, its function being uncertain. V lost 1 base, J lost 7 bases, and 14 bases lay in between. The CDR3 is 16 amino acids. The CDR3 protein is CASSQLSETENSPLHF. As DNA, the CDR3 is TGCGCCAGCAGTCAATTATCCGAGACAGAGAATTCACCCCTCCACTTT.

The chain is built from TRBV3-1 (or the pseudogene TRBV3-2) and TRBJ2-3; D not certain. CDR1 is LGHDT and CDR2 is YNNKEL in the germline V gene (reference sequence). The CDR3 totals 13 residues. V lost 3 bases and J 6 bases, leaving 10 bases between the germline ends. The CDR3 here is CASSQVSRDTQYF. CDR3 DNA: TGTGCCAGCAGCCAGGTTAGCAGGGATACGCAGTATTTT.

V gene TRBV10-3 combines with J gene TRBJ1-2, with 11 bases aligning to TRBD1. This CDR3 has 15 amino acids. Germline CDR1 reads ENHRY; CDR2 reads SYGVKD. V dropped 4 bases and J dropped 7; count of bases not matched to a gene: 8. The CDR3 bases are TGTGCCATCAGTGCCCGGGACAGGGGGTCGGGTGGCTACACCTTC. Translating it yields CAISARDRGSGGYTF.

The J gene is TRBJ2-5, the V gene TRBV3-1 (or the pseudogene TRBV3-2); D remains unclear. V lost 0 bases to trimming and J lost 5 bases, with 4 bases between them. This CDR3 region has 12 residues. Germline assignment: CDR1 LGHDT and CDR2 YNNKEL (reference sequence). CDR3 loop: CASSQDPETQYF. The DNA for the CDR3 is TGTGCCAGCAGCCAAGACCCGGAGACCCAGTACTTC.

This clone was found once. The chain carries TRBV9 and TRBJ1-6, with D hard to call. V dropped 0 bases and J dropped 5 bases, with 12 bases sitting between them. The germline CDR1 and CDR2 sequences are SGDLS and YYNGEE. This CDR3 contains 16 residues. This chain's CDR3 is CASSVGGYYDNSPLHF. CDR3 coding DNA: TGTGCCAGCAGCGTAGGTGGTTATTACGATAATTCACCCCTCCACTTT.

This chain joins TRBV12-3 or TRBV12-4 and TRBJ2-7; TRBD1 agrees at 10 bases. The CDR3 totals 13 residues. The V segment lost 7 bases and the J segment 6 bases; nucleotides outside the gene matches: 6. The CDR3 bases are TGTGCCAGCACCGCCGGGACAGGGGTCGAGCAGTACTTC. This translates into CASTAGTGVEQYF.

This clone has a single count. The chain carries TRBV15 and TRBJ1-1; TRBD1 aligns across 9 bases. The CDR3 length is 13 residues. Trimming cost V 5 bases and J 5 bases; bases outside gene matches: 3. Germline assignment: CDR1 LNHNV and CDR2 YYDKDF (reference sequence). CDR3 coding DNA: TGTGCCACCAGCCGACAGGGGGATACTGAAGCTTTCTTT. Its protein product is CATSRQGDTEAFF.

V usage is TRBV7-6 and J usage is TRBJ2-1, with 12 bases identical to TRBD2. Germline V gene data show CDR1 as SGHVS and CDR2 as FNYEAQ. The CDR3 is made up of 16 amino acids. After removal of 4 bases from V and 9 bases from J, the junction contained 10 bases not matched to a gene. CDR3 loop: CASSSLTSGSRPEQFF. CDR3 in DNA: TGTGCCAGCAGCTCTCTGACTAGCGGGAGCCGTCCTGAGCAGTTCTTC.

This clone was counted a few times. The junction differs from germline at one of its ends, possibly a read error. The V and J genes are TRBV29-1 and TRBJ2-5; 11 bases fit TRBD2. Germline CDR1 is SQVTM and CDR2 is ANQGSEA. The CDR3 has 14 residues. The CDR3: CSVEAGLADGALDF. The CDR3 DNA reads as TGCAGCGTTGAGGCGGGACTAGCGGATGGGGCCCTAGACTTC.

The chain recombines TRBV27 with TRBJ2-3; the D gene is possibly TRBD1 (5 bases). CDR1 MNHEY and CDR2 SMNVEV come from the germline V gene (reference sequence). V lost 2 bases to trimming and J lost 0 bases, with 21 bases between them. The CDR3 has 19 residues. The CDR3 bases are TGTGCCAGCAGTTTAAGAGGTGGGGCTGCAATTACTAGCACAGATACGCAGTATTTT. Encoded protein: CASSLRGGAAITSTDTQYF.

This chain joins TRBV24-1 and TRBJ2-1; 10 bases map to TRBD1. This CDR3 spans 16 amino acids. Germline CDR1 and CDR2: KGHDR and SFDVKD. The V gene end was trimmed by 6 bases and the J gene end by 9 bases; junction bases not matched to a gene: 13. The CDR3 loop reads CATSKVLGQGQGEQFF. Here the CDR3 DNA reads TGTGCCACCAGTAAGGTGTTGGGACAGGGGCAGGGTGAGCAGTTCTTC.

The V call is TRBV18, the J call TRBJ2-1, with D perhaps TRBD2 (5 bases). With 2 bases removed from V and 9 bases from J, the gap between germline ends came to 5 bases. Germline V gives CDR1 KGHSH, CDR2 LQKENI. This CDR3 has 11 amino acids. The CDR3 is CASSPAGEQFF. In DNA form, the CDR3 reads TGTGCCAGCTCACCAGCGGGTGAGCAGTTCTTC.

The rearrangement links TRBV24-1 to TRBJ2-3; the D call may be TRBD1 or TRBD2 (5 bases each). The CDR3 is 16 residues long. Germline V gives CDR1 KGHDR, CDR2 SFDVKD. The V end was cut by 3 bases, the J end by 6 bases, with 18 bases between. The CDR3 bases are TGTGCCACCAGTGATCCCGCAGGGAGTTTGGCGGATACGCAGTATTTT. Protein sequence: CATSDPAGSLADTQYF.

The rearrangement joins TRBV10-2 to TRBJ1-2, with D perhaps matching TRBD1 (5 bases). The CDR3 length is 13 residues. Germline assignment: CDR1 WSHSY and CDR2 SAAADI. V was clipped by 3 bases and J by 8 bases, with 13 bases between them. DNA for the CDR3: TGCGCCAGCAGTGATAACAGGCGAGAGGGCTACACCTTC. Its protein is CASSDNRREGYTF.

This sequence joins TRBV10-3 and TRBJ2-3, with D possibly being TRBD2 (5 bases). CDR3 length: 16 amino acids. Germline V CDR1 and CDR2: ENHRY, SYGVKD. The V end was cut by 3 bases, the J end by 5 bases, with 18 bases between. The CDR3 reads CAISDPGLIPRDTQYF. The CDR3 DNA follows: TGTGCCATCAGTGACCCTGGACTGATTCCTCGAGATACGCAGTATTTT.

The chain is built from TRBV18 and TRBJ1-1; no definite D call. The germline V gene has CDR1 KGHSH and CDR2 LQKENI. The V and J ends lost 6 bases and 5 bases respectively, with 13 bases between them. The CDR3 extends over 13 amino acids. The CDR3 DNA follows: TGTGCCAGCTCGCCTATAGGGTTAACTGAAGCTTTCTTT. Translation gives CASSPIGLTEAFF. Full variable domain (remainder filled in from reference TRBV18 and TRBJ1-1): NAGVMQNPRHLVRRRGQEARLRCSPMKGHSHVYWYRQLPEEGLKFMVYLQKENIIDESGMPKERFSAEFPKEGPSILRIQQVVRGDSAAYFCASSPIGLTEAFFGQGTRLTVV.

This clone was counted once. This chain connects TRBV10-3 to TRBJ1-2, with 7 bases that match TRBD1. The length of the CDR3 is 13 residues. With 4 bases clipped from V and 8 bases from J, the junction kept 7 bases outside the gene matches. Germline CDR1 reads ENHRY; CDR2 reads SYGVKD. The CDR3 loop reads CAISATGERGYTF. In DNA, the CDR3 is TGTGCCATCAGTGCCACAGGGGAGAGGGGCTACACCTTC.